These T cell receptor beta chains were read from a single sample in a study of T-cell reconstitution after alpha-beta-depleted transplantation in children. In TCRdb, the PCR reads were re-called with MiXCR into one record per CDR3 protein. The sample contains about 610,000 distinct CDR3 sequences, roughly 10% of which appear only once. Here the sequenced sample was PBMCs from the stem cell graft donor, taken from the stem cell graft. Receptor source: a human donor who donated a stem cell graft to a child with acute myeloid leukemia. CDR3s include the opening cysteine and the closing phenylalanine or tryptophan. D genes are given only for firm matches. The size of a clone is reported for some rows only, either as once, few or many, or as a class for expanded clones.

>NA|TRBV11-2|TRBJ2-5|NA
TGTGCCAGCAGCTTATTCAGAAACCTCCAAGAGACCCAGTACTTC
CASSLFRNLQETQYF
>many|TRBV20-1|TRBJ1-1|NA
TGCAGTCCTACAGGAGAGAACACTGAAGCTTTCTTT
CSPTGENTEAFF
>NA|TRBV29-1|TRBJ1-1|TRBD1
TGCAGCGTTGCTTGGCAGGGGGGGGTGAACACTGAAGCTTTCTTT
CSVAWQGGVNTEAFF
>few|TRBV6-2/TRBV6-3|TRBJ1-1|NA
TGTGCCAACACTTCGGGGGACACTGAAGCTTTCTTT
CANTSGDTEAFF
>many|TRBV6-5|TRBJ1-1|TRBD1
TGTGCCAGCAGTTACGGGACAGCAAGAACTGAAGCTTTCTTT
CASSYGTARTEAFF
>NA|TRBV29-1|TRBJ1-6|NA
TGCAGCGAGGAGGGTTATTCACCCCTCCACTTT
CSEEGYSPLHF
>NA|TRBV2|TRBJ2-1|NA
TGTGCCCGGAAAGAGGGGACTCTTCCCTACAATGAGCAGTTCTTC
CARKEGTLPYNEQFF
>NA|TRBV25-1|TRBJ2-1|NA
TGTGCCAGCCTCTCGGTAGGCGGTCTCTACAATGAGCAGTTCTTC
CASLSVGGLYNEQFF
>NA|TRBV7-9|TRBJ2-7|NA
TGTGCCAGCAGCTTACAAGGTCGGGCTATGGACGAGCAGTACTTC
CASSLQGRAMDEQYF
>NA|TRBV25-1|TRBJ2-1|NA
TGTGCCAGCAGTGCTTCAGGGGGGGGTTTGGGCTCCTACAATGAGCAGTTCTTC
CASSASGGGLGSYNEQFF
>NA|TRBV7-2|TRBJ2-1|TRBD2
TGTGCCAGCACATTAGCGGGAGGAGGGTACAATGAGCAGTTCTTC
CASTLAGGGYNEQFF
>few|TRBV6-2/TRBV6-3|TRBJ2-4|NA
TGTGCCAGCAGTTACGACCCCAGGGCCCAGGGGGCCAAAAACATTCAGTACTTC
CASSYDPRAQGAKNIQYF
>few|TRBV6-5|TRBJ2-7|TRBD2
TGTGCCAGCAGTTACTACTCTAGCGGGAGCTACGAGCAGTACTTC
CASSYYSSGSYEQYF
>NA|TRBV5-1|TRBJ2-2|TRBD2
TGCGCCAGCAGCTACGGGACTAGCGTCGGGGCCGGGGAGCTGTTTTTT
CASSYGTSVGAGELFF
>NA|TRBV6-2/TRBV6-3|TRBJ2-1|TRBD2
TGTGCCAGCAGTCACGCCCCCGGGACTAGCGGGGTGAGACGGCAGTTCTTC
CASSHAPGTSGVRRQFF
>few|TRBV6-5|TRBJ2-3|NA
TGTGCCAGCAGGTATAGCTCGGGCCGGGCAGATACGCAGTATTTT
CASRYSSGRADTQYF
>many|TRBV6-2/TRBV6-3|TRBJ2-1|NA
TGTGCCAGCAGTTACTTAAGGCCTTCCCGAAGTGAGCAGTTCTTC
CASSYLRPSRSEQFF
>many|TRBV11-2|TRBJ1-1|TRBD1
TGTGCCAGCAGCTCGCTTCAACAGGGGCGAAAGAAGAACACTGAAGCTTTCTTT
CASSSLQQGRKKNTEAFF
>few|TRBV20-1|TRBJ2-5|NA
TGCAGTGCTAGAGAAGCGCTAGGGGCCGAGACCCAGTACTTC
CSAREALGAETQYF
>few|TRBV5-1|TRBJ2-3|TRBD1
TGCGCCAGCAGCTTGGCTGACAGGGAGCCATCCACAGATACGCAGTATTTT
CASSLADREPSTDTQYF
>NA|TRBV4-2|TRBJ2-7|NA
TGTGCCAGCAGCCAAGATCTCGAGCGGATCACCTACGAGCAGTACTTC
CASSQDLERITYEQYF
>few|TRBV20-1|TRBJ2-3|NA
TGCAGTGCTAGGAGAAAAGTTTCGGGCACAGATACGCAGTATTTT
CSARRKVSGTDTQYF
>many|TRBV5-1|TRBJ2-1|NA
TGCGCCAGCAGCTTGATACCGGGCTACAATGAGCAGTTCTTC
CASSLIPGYNEQFF
>NA|TRBV10-3|TRBJ2-7|TRBD1
TGTGCCATCAGTGAAGGGACAGGAATCTACGAGCAGTACTTC
CAISEGTGIYEQYF
>NA|TRBV6-2/TRBV6-3|TRBJ2-1|NA
TGTGCCAGCAGTCACCAAGCGAGTCTGTCCTACAATGAGCAGTTCTTC
CASSHQASLSYNEQFF
>NA|TRBV20-1|TRBJ2-7|TRBD2
TGCAGTGCTAGCGGCCCTAGTTGGAGCGGGGGATCCTACGAGCAGTACTTC
CSASGPSWSGGSYEQYF
>few|TRBV25-1|TRBJ1-4|NA
TGTGCCAGCAGTGAATGGGGGACAAGCAATGAAAAACTGTTTTTT
CASSEWGTSNEKLFF
>many|TRBV5-1|TRBJ2-3|NA
TGCGCCAGCAGCTTGGCCCAGACCCACCTGGATACGCAGTATTTT
CASSLAQTHLDTQYF
>many|TRBV27|TRBJ1-1|NA
TGTGCCAGCAGTCGGGTGGGGGGCCTGGGGGAAGCTTTCTTT
CASSRVGGLGEAFF
>NA|TRBV4-2|TRBJ2-1|NA
TGTGCCAGCAGCCAAGATGGGGGCGGCGCCCCCTACAATGAGCAGTTCTTC
CASSQDGGGAPYNEQFF
>few|TRBV5-1|TRBJ2-7|TRBD1
TGCGCCAGCAGCGTAGCCGGGACAGGGGGCCTCGAGCAGTACTTC
CASSVAGTGGLEQYF
>many|TRBV14|TRBJ2-5|TRBD1
TGTGCCAGCAGCACCTCCGGGACAGGGGGCACCCAGTACTTC
CASSTSGTGGTQYF
>NA|TRBV4-2|TRBJ1-2|NA
TGTGCCAGCAGCCAAGATCTCGGATATGGCTACACCTTC
CASSQDLGYGYTF
>few|TRBV5-1|TRBJ2-7|TRBD1
TGCGCCAGCAGCTCGGGACAGGGCCACTACGAGCAGTACTTC
CASSSGQGHYEQYF
>many|TRBV5-6|TRBJ1-2|NA
TGTGCCAGCAGCCTGAGCCAGGTCCTCTATGGCTACACCTTC
CASSLSQVLYGYTF
>NA|TRBV12-3/TRBV12-4|TRBJ2-1|NA
TGTGCCAGCAGCAACGGGATCTACAATGAGCAGTTCTTC
CASSNGIYNEQFF
>few|TRBV5-1|TRBJ2-7|TRBD2
TGCGCCAGCAGCTCGCCCCAATCGACTAGCGGGTACTACGAGCAGTACTTC
CASSSPQSTSGYYEQYF
>NA|TRBV10-3|TRBJ2-1|TRBD2
TGTGCCATCAGTGGGTCTAGCGGCTCCTACAATGAGCAGTTCTTC
CAISGSSGSYNEQFF
>NA|TRBV6-2/TRBV6-3|TRBJ2-4|NA
TGTGCCAGCAAGTTAGGAGGGGCCCTCGGCATTCAGTACTTC
CASKLGGALGIQYF
>NA|TRBV5-1|TRBJ2-7|NA
TGCGCCAGCAGCTTCACATCACAGGGGAGGACCTACGAGCAGTACTTC
CASSFTSQGRTYEQYF
>few|TRBV12-3/TRBV12-4|TRBJ2-5|NA
TGTGCCAGCAGGCGGGCCGAGACCCAGTACTTC
CASRRAETQYF
>few|TRBV29-1|TRBJ2-2|NA
TGCAGCGTGATACAGGAAACCGGGGAGCTGTTTTTT
CSVIQETGELFF
>NA|TRBV2|TRBJ2-1|NA
TGTGCCAGCAGACCTGAGGGACTGACTAGTAGTGAGCAGTTCTTC
CASRPEGLTSSEQFF
>NA|TRBV6-4|TRBJ2-1|TRBD2
TGTGCCACCTCCGGAGCTAGCGGGAACTACAATGAGCAGTTCTTC
CATSGASGNYNEQFF
>NA|TRBV9|TRBJ2-2|NA
TGTGCCAGCAGCGCACACACGGAATTGGGGGAGCTGTTTTTT
CASSAHTELGELFF
>NA|TRBV12-3/TRBV12-4|TRBJ2-6|NA
TGTGCCAGCAGTTTATGGGGCAGTACCAACGTCCTGACTTTC
CASSLWGSTNVLTF
>few|TRBV12-3/TRBV12-4|TRBJ1-4|NA
TGTGCCAGCAGCTCGGGGGACACAACTAATGAAAAACTGTTTTTT
CASSSGDTTNEKLFF
>NA|TRBV25-1|TRBJ2-7|NA
TGTGCCAGCAGCCCCGGGACCACCCCGGGGGAGCAGTACTTC
CASSPGTTPGEQYF
>many|TRBV6-2/TRBV6-3|TRBJ1-1|NA
TGTGCCAGCAGAACCGCTTCCGTCGCATTAGACACTGAAGCTTTCTTT
CASRTASVALDTEAFF
>NA|TRBV12-3/TRBV12-4|TRBJ1-5|NA
TGTGCCAGCACCTTAGGGGGGAAGCAGCCCCAGCATTTT
CASTLGGKQPQHF
>NA|TRBV6-1|TRBJ2-1|TRBD2
TGTGCCAGTAAAACTACTAGCGGAGGACCCTACAATGAGCAGTTCTTC
CASKTTSGGPYNEQFF
>few|TRBV7-2|TRBJ2-3|TRBD2
TGTGCCAGCAGCTTATTCCCTAGCGGGACAGATACGCAGTATTTT
CASSLFPSGTDTQYF
>many|TRBV6-1|TRBJ2-2|TRBD2
TGTGCCAGCATCGTAGCGGGAGTGGGCGGGGAGCTGTTTTTT
CASIVAGVGGELFF
>NA|TRBV25-1|TRBJ2-2|NA
TGTGCCAGCAGTGATTCGGGACTGCTTTCCCCCGGGGAGCTGTTTTTT
CASSDSGLLSPGELFF